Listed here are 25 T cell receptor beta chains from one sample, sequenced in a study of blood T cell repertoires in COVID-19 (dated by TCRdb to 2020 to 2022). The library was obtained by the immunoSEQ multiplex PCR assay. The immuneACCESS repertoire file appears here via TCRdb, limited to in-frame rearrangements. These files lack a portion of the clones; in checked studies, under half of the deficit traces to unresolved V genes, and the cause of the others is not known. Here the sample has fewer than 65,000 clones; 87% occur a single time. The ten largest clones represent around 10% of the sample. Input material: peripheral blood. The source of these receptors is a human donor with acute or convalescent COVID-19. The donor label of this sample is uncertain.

The CDR3 reads CASSRQASYEQYV. CDR3 coding DNA: TGTGCCAGCAGCCGACAGGCCTCCTACGAGCAGTACGTC. The V and J genes are TRBV2 and TRBJ2-7; D possibly corresponds to TRBD1 (6 bases). CDR3 length: 13 residues. Germline CDR1 reads SNHLY; CDR2 reads FYNNEI. Between the trimmed V and J ends, which lost 6 bases and 0 bases, there was a span of 9 bases.

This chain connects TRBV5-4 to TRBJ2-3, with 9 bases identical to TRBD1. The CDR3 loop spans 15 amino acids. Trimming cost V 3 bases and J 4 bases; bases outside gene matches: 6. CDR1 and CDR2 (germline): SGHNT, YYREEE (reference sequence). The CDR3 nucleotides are TGTGCCAGCAGCTCGAGGACAGGGGTTGCAGATACGCAGTATTTT. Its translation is CASSSRTGVADTQYF.

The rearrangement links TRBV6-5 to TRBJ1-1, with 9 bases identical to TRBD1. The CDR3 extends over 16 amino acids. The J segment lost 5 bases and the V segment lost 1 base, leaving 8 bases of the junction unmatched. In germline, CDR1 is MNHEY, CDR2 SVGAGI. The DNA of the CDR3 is TGTGCCAGCAGTTACTGGTCGGGACAGGGTGGTACTGAAGCTTTCTTT. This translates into CASSYWSGQGGTEAFF.

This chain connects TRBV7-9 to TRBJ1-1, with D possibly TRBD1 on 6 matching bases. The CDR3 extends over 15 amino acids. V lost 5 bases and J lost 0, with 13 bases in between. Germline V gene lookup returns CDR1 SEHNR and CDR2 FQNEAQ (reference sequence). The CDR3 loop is CASSLNRAMNTEAFF. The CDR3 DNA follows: TGTGCCAGCAGCCTGAACAGGGCCATGAACACTGAAGCTTTCTTT.

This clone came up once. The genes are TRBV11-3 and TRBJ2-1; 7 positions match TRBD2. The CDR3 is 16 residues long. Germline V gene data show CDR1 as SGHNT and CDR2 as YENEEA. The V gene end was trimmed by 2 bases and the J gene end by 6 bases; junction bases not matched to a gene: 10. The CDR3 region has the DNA TGTGCCAGCAGCTTACAGTCTAGCGGCCCATCCAATGAGCAGTTCTTC. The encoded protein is CASSLQSSGPSNEQFF.

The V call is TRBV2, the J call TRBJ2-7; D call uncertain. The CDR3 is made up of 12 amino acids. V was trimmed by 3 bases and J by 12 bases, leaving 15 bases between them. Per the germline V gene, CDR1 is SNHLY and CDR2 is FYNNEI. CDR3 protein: CASSEENALGYF. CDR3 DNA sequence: TGTGCCAGCAGTGAGGAGAACGCCCTGGGGTACTTC.

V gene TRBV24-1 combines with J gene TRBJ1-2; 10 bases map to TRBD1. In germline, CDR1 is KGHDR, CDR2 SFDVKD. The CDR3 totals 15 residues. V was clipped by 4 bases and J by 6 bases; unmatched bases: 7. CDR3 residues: CATSDPAGTGDGYTF. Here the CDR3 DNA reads TGTGCCACCAGTGACCCAGCAGGGACAGGGGATGGCTACACCTTC.

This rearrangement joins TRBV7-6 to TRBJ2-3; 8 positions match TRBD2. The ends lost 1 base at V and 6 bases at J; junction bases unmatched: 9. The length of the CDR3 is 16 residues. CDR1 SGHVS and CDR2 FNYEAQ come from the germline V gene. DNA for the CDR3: TGTGCCAGCAGCTTAGTGGGCGGACTAGCTGCTGATACGCAGTATTTT. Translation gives CASSLVGGLAADTQYF. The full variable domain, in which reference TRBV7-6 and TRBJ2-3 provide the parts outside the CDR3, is GAGVSQSPRYKVTKRGQDVALRCDPISGHVSLYWYRQALGQGPEFLTYFNYEAQQDKSGLPNDRFSAERPEGSISTLTIQRTEQRDSAMYRCASSLVGGLAADTQYFGPGTRLTVL.

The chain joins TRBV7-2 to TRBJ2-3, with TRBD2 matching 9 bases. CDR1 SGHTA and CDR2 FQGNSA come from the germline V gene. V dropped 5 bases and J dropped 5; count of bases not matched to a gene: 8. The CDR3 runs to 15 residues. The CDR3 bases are TGTGCCAGCAGCCAACAGCGGGGGGTAATAGATACGCAGTATTTT. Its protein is CASSQQRGVIDTQYF.

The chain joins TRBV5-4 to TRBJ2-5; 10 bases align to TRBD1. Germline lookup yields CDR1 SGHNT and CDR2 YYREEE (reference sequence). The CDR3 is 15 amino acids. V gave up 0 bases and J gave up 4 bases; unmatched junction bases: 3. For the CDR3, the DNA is TGTGCCAGCAGCTTGGGACAGGGGGCGGGAGAGACCCAGTACTTC. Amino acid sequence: CASSLGQGAGETQYF.

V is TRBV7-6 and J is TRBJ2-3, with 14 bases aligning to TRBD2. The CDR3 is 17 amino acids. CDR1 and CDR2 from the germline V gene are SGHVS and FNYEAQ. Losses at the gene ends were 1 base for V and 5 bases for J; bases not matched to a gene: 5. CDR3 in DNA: TGTGCCAGCAGCTTAGGGGGACTAGCGGGAGTAGGAGATACGCAGTATTTT. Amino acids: CASSLGGLAGVGDTQYF.

CDR3 DNA: TGTGCCAGCAGCTCCGACAGGGGGGCCTGGAATGAGCAGTTCTTC. This encodes CASSSDRGAWNEQFF. The V call is TRBV7-3, the J call TRBJ2-1; 9 bases are a match to TRBD1. In germline, CDR1 is SGHTA, CDR2 FQGTGA. V shed 4 bases, J shed 7 bases, and the junction held 8 bases outside the gene matches. The CDR3 spans 15 residues.

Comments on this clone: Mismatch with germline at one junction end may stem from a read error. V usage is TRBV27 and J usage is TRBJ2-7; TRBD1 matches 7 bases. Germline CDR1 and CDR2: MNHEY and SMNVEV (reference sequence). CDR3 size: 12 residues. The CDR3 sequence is CASRAKPGTEVF. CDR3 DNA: TGTGCCAGCAGAGCGAAACCCGGGACAGAAGTATTC.

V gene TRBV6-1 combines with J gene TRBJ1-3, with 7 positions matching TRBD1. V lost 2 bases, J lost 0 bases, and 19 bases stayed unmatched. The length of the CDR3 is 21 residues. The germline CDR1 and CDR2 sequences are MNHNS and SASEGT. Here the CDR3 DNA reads TGTGCCAGCAGTGAACCCCGGTACCGACAACAGGGGCAAAGCTCTGGAAACACCATATATTTT. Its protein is CASSEPRYRQQGQSSGNTIYF.

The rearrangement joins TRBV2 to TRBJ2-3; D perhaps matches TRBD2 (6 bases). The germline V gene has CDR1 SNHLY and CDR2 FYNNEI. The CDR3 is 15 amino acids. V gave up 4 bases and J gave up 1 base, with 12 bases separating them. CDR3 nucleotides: TGTGCCAGCAGTGTCGGGTCGGGGGGCACAGATACGCAGTATTTT. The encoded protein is CASSVGSGGTDTQYF.

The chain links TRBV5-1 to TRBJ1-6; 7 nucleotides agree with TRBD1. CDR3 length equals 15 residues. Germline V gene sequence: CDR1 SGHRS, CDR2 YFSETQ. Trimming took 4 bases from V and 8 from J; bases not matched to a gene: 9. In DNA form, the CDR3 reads TGCGCCAGCAGCAGACAGGGTGAGAGTGATTCACCCCTCCACTTT. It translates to CASSRQGESDSPLHF.

CDR3: CASMSGFGAYNEQFF. Here the CDR3 DNA reads TGCGCCAGCATGTCCGGGTTTGGGGCTTACAATGAGCAGTTCTTC. This chain connects TRBV10-2 to TRBJ2-1, with D possibly being TRBD1 (5 bases). V was shortened by 7 bases and J by 4 bases, with 17 bases between the two germline ends. CDR3 length: 15 residues. CDR1 and CDR2 from the germline V gene are WSHSY and SAAADI.

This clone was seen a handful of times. The CDR3 DNA sequence: TGTGCCAGCAGGCAAGGACAGGGGGGCACCGGGGAGCTGTTTTTT. It is translated as CASRQGQGGTGELFF. The chain has TRBV9 and TRBJ2-2, with 10 bases lining up with TRBD1. The junction had 5 bases not matched to a gene; V was cut back by 5 bases and J by 4 bases. The germline CDR1 and CDR2 sequences are SGDLS and YYNGEE. The CDR3 is made up of 15 amino acids.

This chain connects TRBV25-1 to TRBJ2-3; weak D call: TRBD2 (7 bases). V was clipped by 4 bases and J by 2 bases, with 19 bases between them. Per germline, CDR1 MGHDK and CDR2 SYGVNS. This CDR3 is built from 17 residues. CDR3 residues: CASSAERLGGATDTQYF. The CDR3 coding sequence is TGTGCCAGCAGTGCCGAGAGACTAGGGGGGGCCACAGATACGCAGTATTTT.

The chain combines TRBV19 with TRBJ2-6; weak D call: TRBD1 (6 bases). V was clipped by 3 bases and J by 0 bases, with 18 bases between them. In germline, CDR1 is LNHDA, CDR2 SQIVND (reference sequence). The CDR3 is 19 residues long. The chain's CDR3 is CASSISGTRPNSGANVLTF. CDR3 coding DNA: TGTGCCAGTAGTATTTCCGGGACACGTCCGAACTCTGGGGCCAACGTCCTGACTTTC.

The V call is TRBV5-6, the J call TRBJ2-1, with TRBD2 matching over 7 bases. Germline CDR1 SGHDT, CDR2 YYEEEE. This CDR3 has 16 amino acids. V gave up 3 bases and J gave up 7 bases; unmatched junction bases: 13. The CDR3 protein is CASSWGWTRGVNEQFF. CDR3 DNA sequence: TGTGCCAGCAGCTGGGGGTGGACTAGAGGTGTGAATGAGCAGTTCTTC.

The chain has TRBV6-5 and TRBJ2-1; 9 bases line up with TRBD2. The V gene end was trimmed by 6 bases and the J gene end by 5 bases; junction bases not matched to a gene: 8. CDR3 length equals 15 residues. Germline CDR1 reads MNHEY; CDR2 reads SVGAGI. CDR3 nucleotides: TGTGCCAGCAGAGCCTCCGGGACTAGCCACAATGAGCAGTTCTTC. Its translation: CASRASGTSHNEQFF.

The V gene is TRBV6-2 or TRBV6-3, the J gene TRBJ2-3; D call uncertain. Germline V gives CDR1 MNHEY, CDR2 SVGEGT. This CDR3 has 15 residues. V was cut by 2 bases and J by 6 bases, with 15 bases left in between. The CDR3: CASSYPPPTSDTQYF. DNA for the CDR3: TGTGCCAGCAGTTACCCCCCCCCGACTTCGGATACGCAGTATTTT.

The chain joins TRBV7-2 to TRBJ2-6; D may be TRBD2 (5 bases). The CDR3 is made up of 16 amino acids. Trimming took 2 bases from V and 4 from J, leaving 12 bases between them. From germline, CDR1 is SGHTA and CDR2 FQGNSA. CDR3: CASSLWRAGGANVLTF. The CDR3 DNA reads TGTGCCAGCAGCTTATGGCGGGCGGGCGGGGCCAACGTCCTGACTTTC.

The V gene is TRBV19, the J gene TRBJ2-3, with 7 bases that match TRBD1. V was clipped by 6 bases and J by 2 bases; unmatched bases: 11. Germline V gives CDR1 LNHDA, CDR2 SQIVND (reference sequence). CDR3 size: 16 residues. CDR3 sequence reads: CASRGKPGQLTDTQYF. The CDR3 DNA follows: TGTGCCAGTAGGGGCAAGCCGGGACAGCTCACAGATACGCAGTATTTT.